This record covers a single T cell receptor beta chain. Its specificity is unknown. The CDR3 contains 13 residues. V gave up 1 base and J gave up 4 bases, with 6 bases separating them. Looked up from germline, CDR1 is LGHDT and CDR2 is YNNKEL (reference sequence). The entry originates in a study of response to subunit inactivated influenza vaccine. TCRdb reanalysed the RT-PCR reads using MiXCR and keeps one entry per CDR3 protein. The sample holds about half a million distinct CDR3 sequences, around 25% seen once. Broader study findings: Researchers suggested that each seasonal influenza vaccination recruits few new T cells.

This TCR derives from a middle-aged man who received an inactivated influenza vaccine. The chain joins TRBV3-1 to TRBJ2-3; no firm D call. The sample consisted of CD4+ T cells sorted from PBMCs, taken 4 to 6 days after vaccination. The CDR3 region is CASSQVYPDTQYF. The CDR3 nucleotides read TGTGCCAGCAGCCAAGTCTACCCAGATACGCAGTATTTT.